This TCR beta chain stems from a study of T cell repertoires in aging, cancer and after chemotherapy. Study information: Patients with glioblastoma brain tumors were sampled before and after temozolomide-based therapy.

As to this clonotype: At one end, the junction sequence differs from germline, possibly due to a read error.

Amplification of TCR beta used genomic DNA extracted from peripheral blood. A mixed TRB-A/B primer pool amplified rearranged TRB by multiplex touch-down PCR. TCRdb used MiXCR to reprocess the multiplex PCR reads, holding one entry per CDR3 protein. In the table there are under 4,000 distinct CDR3 sequences, just under 45% of which are singletons. The germline CDR1 and CDR2 sequences are GTSNPN and SVGIG (reference sequence). The CDR3 has 11 residues. This receptor was obtained from a human donor with a solid tumor. This sequence joins TRBV30 and TRBJ2-7; TRBD1 matches 9 bases. Sequenced input: blood. CDR3 in DNA: TGTGCCTGGAGCCCCGGACAGGGGCGCCACTTC. As protein: CAWSPGQGRHF. Full variable domain (remainder filled in from reference TRBV30 and TRBJ2-7): SQTIHQWPATLVQPVGSPLSLECTVEGTSNPNLYWYRQAAGRGLQLLFYSVGIGQISSEVPQNLSASRPQDRQFILSSKKLLLSDSGFYLCAWSPGQGRHFGPGTRLTVT.